This TCR beta chain was sequenced for a study of early T cells in non-severe SARS-CoV-2 infection. The table lists this clonotype with many counts. The CDR3 is made up of 14 amino acids. V was cut by 3 bases and J by 8 bases, with 13 bases left in between. Per the germline V gene, CDR1 is MGHRA and CDR2 is YSYEKL. The TCR library protocol attached unique molecular identifiers to the individual cDNA molecules. TCRdb re-analysed the 5' RACE reads in MiXCR, keeping a single row per CDR3 protein. Altogether some 40,000 distinct CDR3 sequences are present, approximately 6.5% being singletons, with the ten largest covering less than 25%.

The receptor was derived from an adult who was a healthcare worker with PCR-confirmed SARS-CoV-2 infection or an uninfected control (not recorded which). Sequencing was performed on whole blood, taken at baseline. The V gene is TRBV4-1, the J gene TRBJ1-4; tentative D call: TRBD1 (6 bases). The CDR3 DNA sequence: TGCGCCAGCAGCCAGGGGGCTCGGGCGGAAAAACTGTTTTTT. It is translated as CASSQGARAEKLFF.